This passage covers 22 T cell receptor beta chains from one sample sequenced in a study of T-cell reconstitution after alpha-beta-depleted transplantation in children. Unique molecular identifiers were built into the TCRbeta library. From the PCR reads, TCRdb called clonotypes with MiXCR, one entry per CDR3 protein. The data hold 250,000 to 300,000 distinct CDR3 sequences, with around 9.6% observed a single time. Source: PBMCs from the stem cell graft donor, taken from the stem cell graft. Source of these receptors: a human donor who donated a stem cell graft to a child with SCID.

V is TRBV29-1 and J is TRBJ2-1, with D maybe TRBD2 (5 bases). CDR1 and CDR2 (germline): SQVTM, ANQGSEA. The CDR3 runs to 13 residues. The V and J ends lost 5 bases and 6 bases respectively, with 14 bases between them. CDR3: CSVPTRSRNEQFF. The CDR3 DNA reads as TGCAGCGTTCCAACTAGATCTCGCAATGAGCAGTTCTTC.

Here the CDR3 reads CASSHPMGGSSYNEQFF. CDR3 in DNA: TGTGCCAGCAGCCATCCTATGGGGGGGAGCTCCTACAATGAGCAGTTCTTC. The V call is TRBV7-9, the J call TRBJ2-1; 7 bases are shared with TRBD2. CDR1 is SEHNR, CDR2 FQNEAQ, per germline (reference sequence). The CDR3 spans 17 residues. J lost 0 bases, V lost 5 bases, and 10 bases had no gene match.

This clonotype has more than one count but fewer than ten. CDR3 nucleotides: TGTGCCAGCAGGACCAGGGTGGGAAGCAATCAGCCCCAGCATTTT. Translation: CASRTRVGSNQPQHF. The rearrangement links TRBV2 to TRBJ1-5; maybe TRBD1 (5 bases). Between the trimmed V and J ends, which lost 6 bases and 1 base, there was a span of 13 bases. The CDR3 totals 15 residues. Per germline, CDR1 SNHLY and CDR2 FYNNEI.

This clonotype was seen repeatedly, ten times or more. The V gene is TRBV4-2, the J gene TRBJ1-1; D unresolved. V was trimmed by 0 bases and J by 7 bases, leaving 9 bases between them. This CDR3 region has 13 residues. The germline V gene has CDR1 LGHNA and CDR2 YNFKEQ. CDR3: CASSQDLAGEAFF. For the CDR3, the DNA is TGTGCCAGCAGCCAAGATCTGGCCGGTGAAGCTTTCTTT.

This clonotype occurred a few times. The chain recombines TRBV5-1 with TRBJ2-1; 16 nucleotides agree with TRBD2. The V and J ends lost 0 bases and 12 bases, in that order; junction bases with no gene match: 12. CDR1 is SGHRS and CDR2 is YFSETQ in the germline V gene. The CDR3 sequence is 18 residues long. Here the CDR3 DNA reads TGCGCCAGCAGCTTGGAGGGCTGGGGACTAGCGGGGGGGCTCGGGCAGTTCTTC. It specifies CASSLEGWGLAGGLGQFF.

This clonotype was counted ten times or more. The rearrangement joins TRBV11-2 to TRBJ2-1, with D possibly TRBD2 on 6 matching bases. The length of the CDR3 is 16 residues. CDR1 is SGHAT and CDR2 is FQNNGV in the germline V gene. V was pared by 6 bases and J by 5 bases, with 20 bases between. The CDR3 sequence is CASSAEGGWGDNEQFF. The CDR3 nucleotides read TGTGCCAGCAGTGCTGAGGGCGGGTGGGGGGACAATGAGCAGTTCTTC.

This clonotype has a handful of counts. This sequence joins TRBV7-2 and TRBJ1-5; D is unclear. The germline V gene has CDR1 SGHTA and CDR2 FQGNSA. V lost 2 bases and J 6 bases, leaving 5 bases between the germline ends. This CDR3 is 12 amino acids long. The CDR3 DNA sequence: TGTGCCAGCAGCTTACGGGGTCAGCCCCAGCATTTT. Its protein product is CASSLRGQPQHF. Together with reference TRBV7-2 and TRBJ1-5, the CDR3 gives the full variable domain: GAGVSQSPSNKVTEKGKDVELRCDPISGHTALYWYRQSLGQGLEFLIYFQGNSAPDKSGLPSDRFSAERTGGSVSTLTIQRTQQEDSAVYLCASSLRGQPQHFGDGTRLSIL.

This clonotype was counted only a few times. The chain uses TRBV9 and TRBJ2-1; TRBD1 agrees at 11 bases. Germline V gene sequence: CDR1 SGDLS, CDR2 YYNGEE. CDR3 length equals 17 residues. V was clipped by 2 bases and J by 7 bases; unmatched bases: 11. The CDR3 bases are TGTGCCAGCAGCGTTGGGCTGCAGGGACAGGGGGGGAATGAGCAGTTCTTC. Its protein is CASSVGLQGQGGNEQFF.

The CDR3 loop reads CASSPLTGVVAGELFF. The DNA of the CDR3 is TGTGCCAGCAGCCCGTTAACAGGGGTGGTAGCCGGGGAGCTGTTTTTT. This rearrangement joins TRBV11-2 to TRBJ2-2, with TRBD1 matching over 7 bases. Germline trimming cut 5 bases from V and 6 bases from J; bases unmatched to any gene: 12. The germline CDR1 and CDR2 sequences are SGHAT and FQNNGV. The CDR3 spans 16 residues.

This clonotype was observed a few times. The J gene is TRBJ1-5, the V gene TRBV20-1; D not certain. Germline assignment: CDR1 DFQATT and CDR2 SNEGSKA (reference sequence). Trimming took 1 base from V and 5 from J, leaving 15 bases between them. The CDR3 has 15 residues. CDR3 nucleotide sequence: TGCAGTGCTAGAGTCGCGGAACAATCGGATCAGCCCCAGCATTTT. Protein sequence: CSARVAEQSDQPQHF.

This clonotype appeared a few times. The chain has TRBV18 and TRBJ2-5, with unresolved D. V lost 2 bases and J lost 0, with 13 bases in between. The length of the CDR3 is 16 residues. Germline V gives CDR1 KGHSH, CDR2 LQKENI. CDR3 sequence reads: CASSPNLVGYQETQYF. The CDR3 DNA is TGTGCCAGCTCACCAAACCTGGTGGGGTACCAAGAGACCCAGTACTTC.

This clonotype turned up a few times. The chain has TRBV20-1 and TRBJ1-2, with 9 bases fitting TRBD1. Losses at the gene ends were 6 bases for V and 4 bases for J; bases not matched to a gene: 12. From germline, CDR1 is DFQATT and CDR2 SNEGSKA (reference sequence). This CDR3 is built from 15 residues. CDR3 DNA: TGCAGTGCCGCCGGTGCGACAGGGGGGCTCTATGGCTACACCTTC. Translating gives CSAAGATGGLYGYTF.

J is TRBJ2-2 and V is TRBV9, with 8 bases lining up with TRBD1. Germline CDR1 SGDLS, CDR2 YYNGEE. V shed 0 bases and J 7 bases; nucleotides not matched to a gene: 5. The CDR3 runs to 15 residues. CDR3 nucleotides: TGTGCCAGCAGCGTAGGCCAGGGGGCAGGCGGGGAGCTGTTTTTT. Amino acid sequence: CASSVGQGAGGELFF.

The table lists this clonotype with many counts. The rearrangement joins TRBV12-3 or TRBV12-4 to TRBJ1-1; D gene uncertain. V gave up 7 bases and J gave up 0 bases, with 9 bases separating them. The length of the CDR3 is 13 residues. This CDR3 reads CASTPTVNTEAFF. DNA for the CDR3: TGTGCCAGCACTCCGACGGTGAACACTGAAGCTTTCTTT.

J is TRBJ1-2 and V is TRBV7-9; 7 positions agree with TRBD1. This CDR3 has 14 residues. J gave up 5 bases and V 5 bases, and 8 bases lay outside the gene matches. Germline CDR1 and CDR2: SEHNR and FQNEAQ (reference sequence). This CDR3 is CASSPTQGIYGYTF. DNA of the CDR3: TGTGCCAGCAGCCCAACACAGGGGATATATGGCTACACCTTC.

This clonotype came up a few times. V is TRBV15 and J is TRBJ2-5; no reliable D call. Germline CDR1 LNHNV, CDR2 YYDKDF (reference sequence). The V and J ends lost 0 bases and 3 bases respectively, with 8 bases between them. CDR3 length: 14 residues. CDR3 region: CATSRDRVEETQYF. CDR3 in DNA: TGTGCCACCAGCAGAGATCGTGTCGAAGAGACCCAGTACTTC.

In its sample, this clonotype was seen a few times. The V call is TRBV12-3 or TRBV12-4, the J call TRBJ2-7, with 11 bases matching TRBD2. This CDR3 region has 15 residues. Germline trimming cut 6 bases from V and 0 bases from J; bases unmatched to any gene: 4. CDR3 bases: TGTGCCAGCAGGTTGACTAGCGGGGCCTCCTACGAGCAGTACTTC. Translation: CASRLTSGASYEQYF.

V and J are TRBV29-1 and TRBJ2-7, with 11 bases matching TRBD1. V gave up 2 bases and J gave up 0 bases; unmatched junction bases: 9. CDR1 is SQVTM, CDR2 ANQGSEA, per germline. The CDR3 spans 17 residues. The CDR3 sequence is CSVEMAVGQGGSYEQYF. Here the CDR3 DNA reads TGCAGCGTTGAAATGGCAGTGGGACAGGGGGGCTCCTACGAGCAGTACTTC.

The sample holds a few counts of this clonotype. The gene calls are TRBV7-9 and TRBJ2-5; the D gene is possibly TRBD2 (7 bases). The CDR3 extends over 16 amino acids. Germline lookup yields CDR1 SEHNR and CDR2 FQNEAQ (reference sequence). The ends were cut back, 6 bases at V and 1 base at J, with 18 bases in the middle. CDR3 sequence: CASSFPHGGRQETQYF. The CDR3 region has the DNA TGTGCCAGCAGTTTTCCCCACGGGGGGCGCCAAGAGACCCAGTACTTC.

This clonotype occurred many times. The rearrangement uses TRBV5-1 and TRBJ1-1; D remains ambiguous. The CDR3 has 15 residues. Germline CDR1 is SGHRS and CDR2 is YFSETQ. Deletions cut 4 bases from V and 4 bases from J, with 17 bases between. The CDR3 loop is CASSDGGVKGTEAFF. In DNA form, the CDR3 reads TGCGCCAGCAGCGACGGTGGGGTCAAGGGCACTGAAGCTTTCTTT.

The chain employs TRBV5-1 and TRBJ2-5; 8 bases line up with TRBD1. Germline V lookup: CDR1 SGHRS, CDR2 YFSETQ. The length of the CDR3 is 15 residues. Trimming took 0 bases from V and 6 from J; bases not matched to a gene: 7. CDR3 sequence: CASSLDLGQVQTQYF. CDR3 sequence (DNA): TGCGCCAGCAGCTTGGACTTGGGACAGGTCCAGACCCAGTACTTC.

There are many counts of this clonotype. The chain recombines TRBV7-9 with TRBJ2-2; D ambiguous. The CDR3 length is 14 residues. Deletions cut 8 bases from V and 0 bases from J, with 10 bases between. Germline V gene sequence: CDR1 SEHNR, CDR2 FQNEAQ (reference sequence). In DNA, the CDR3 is TGTGCCAGCCCCTTGGGTCCGAACACCGGGGAGCTGTTTTTT. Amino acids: CASPLGPNTGELFF.